The clone carrying this T cell receptor beta chain was detected only a few times. TCRdb reprocessed the RACE reads with MiXCR, giving one entry per CDR3 protein. The sample yields about 380,000 distinct CDR3 sequences, around 5% seen once. Time point reported: patch test 1, 2 weeks after DPC sensitization. Treatment in this sample: therapeutic diphenylcyclopropenone sensitization with weekly scalp DPC. These data originate in a study of human T cells and chemical hapten exposure. The sample was whole blood, taken in connection with sensitization to the hapten diphenylcyclopropenone (DPC). This TCR was sampled from a woman between 50 and 59 years old with alopecia areata. Some clones in this sample may be carry-over from other donors' samples.

This CDR3 is CAARGGNMNTEAFF. CDR3 coding DNA: TGTGCCGCAAGGGGGGGGAACATGAACACTGAAGCTTTCTTT. The V gene is TRBV6-1, the J gene TRBJ1-1; the D gene is possibly TRBD1 (6 bases). Germline V gene sequence: CDR1 MNHNS, CDR2 SASEGT. V lost 11 bases and J lost 0, with 16 bases in between. The CDR3 has 14 amino acids.